This TCR beta chain appears in the sequencing data of a study of cytomegalovirus exposure and HLA in healthy donors. J was trimmed by 9 bases and V by 3 bases; bases with no gene match: 8. Germline V CDR1 and CDR2: GTSNPN, SVGIG (reference sequence). The CDR3 totals 14 residues. Primers included in the PCR were 60 Vbeta and 13 Jbeta primers. The repertoire was sequenced with immunoSEQ multiplex PCR; TCRdb's copy has only in-frame clones and lacks some. Of 210,000 or so clones listed, around 80% were seen once; the top ten hold roughly 0.22%. The rearrangement links TRBV30 to TRBJ2-2; 9 bases fit TRBD2. This sequence originates from a girl aged 2-10 years in good health and CMV-seronegative. The sample was PBMCs. CDR3 nucleotides: TGTGCCTGGAGGCGACTAGCGGTCAACCGGGAGCTGTTTTTT. Its translation is CAWRRLAVNRELFF.